The clone carrying this T cell receptor (beta chain) came up a few times. These data are taken from a study of response to subunit inactivated influenza vaccine. TCRdb independently ran MiXCR on the RT-PCR reads; one entry per CDR3 protein. The data contain under 850,000 distinct CDR3 sequences, less than 20% of them singletons. With 2 bases removed from V and 8 bases from J, the gap between germline ends came to 13 bases. Germline V gene lookup returns CDR1 SGHAT and CDR2 FQNNGV. This CDR3 contains 14 residues. This sequence originates from a man aged 45-65 years who received an inactivated influenza vaccine. This chain links TRBV11-2 with TRBJ2-1; D unresolved. Sequences were derived from PBMCs from blood, sampled less than 6 days after vaccination. CDR3 amino acids: CASSLQVGYHEQFF. The CDR3 region has the DNA TGTGCCAGCAGCTTACAGGTGGGGTATCATGAGCAGTTCTTC.